This TCR beta chain comes out of a study of neurological immune-mediated disorders. MiXCR was run by TCRdb on the 5' RACE reads, yielding one entry per CDR3 protein. Among under 85,000 distinct CDR3 sequences, roughly 14% were seen once, and the ten largest hold around 6.8%. Germline CDR1 reads SNHLY; CDR2 reads FYNNEI. The V and J ends lost 5 bases and 4 bases, in that order; junction bases with no gene match: 22. The CDR3 is made up of 20 amino acids. Only a few counts were recorded for this clonotype. This clonotype originated in a woman in her fifties or sixties in good health. This sequence joins TRBV2 and TRBJ2-1, with 8 bases identical to TRBD2. Sequenced: PBMCs. CDR3 in amino acids: CASSHGAAYYGGAVYNEQFF. CDR3 DNA sequence: TGTGCCAGCAGTCATGGGGCAGCTTATTACGGGGGGGCCGTATACAATGAGCAGTTCTTC.